The following is a T cell receptor beta chain sequence with its context. Its antigen is not known. The data derive from a study of blood T cells in healthy people across ages. CDR1 DFQATT and CDR2 SNEGSKA come from the germline V gene (reference sequence). V was pared by 2 bases and J by 2 bases, with 14 bases between. The CDR3 totals 15 residues. Sample-barcoded 5' priming and a J-beta primer mix drove a second PCR of roughly 6 to 12 cycles. MiXCR, applied by TCRdb to the 5' RACE reads, yields one record per CDR3 protein. The sample lists about 760,000 distinct CDR3 sequences; about 56% were seen once. Study-level findings and limits: It was found that TCR beta diversity correlated strongly with the percentage of naive T cells.

Sequencing was performed on blood. This clonotype originated in a middle-aged man in good health. The gene calls are TRBV20-1 and TRBJ2-3, with D tentatively TRBD1 or TRBD2 (6 bases each). The CDR3: CSARRGPFLTDTQYF. CDR3 DNA sequence: TGCAGTGCTAGACGGGGGCCCTTCCTCACAGATACGCAGTATTTT.